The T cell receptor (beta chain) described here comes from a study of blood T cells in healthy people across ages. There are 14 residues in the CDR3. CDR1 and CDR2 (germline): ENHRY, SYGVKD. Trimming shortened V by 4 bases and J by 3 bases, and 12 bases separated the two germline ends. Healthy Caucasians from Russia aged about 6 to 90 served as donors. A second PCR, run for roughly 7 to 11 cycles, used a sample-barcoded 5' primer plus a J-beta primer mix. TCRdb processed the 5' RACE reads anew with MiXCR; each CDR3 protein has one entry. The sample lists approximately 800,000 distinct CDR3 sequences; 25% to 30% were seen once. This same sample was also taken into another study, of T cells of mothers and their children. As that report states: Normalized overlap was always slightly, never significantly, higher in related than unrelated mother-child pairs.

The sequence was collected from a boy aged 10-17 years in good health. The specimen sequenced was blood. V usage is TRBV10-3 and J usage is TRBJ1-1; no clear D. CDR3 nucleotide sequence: TGTGCCATCAGTGGCGTCAGGCAGGACACTGAAGCTTTCTTT. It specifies CAISGVRQDTEAFF.